This T cell receptor (beta chain) was identified during a study of blood T cell repertoires in COVID-19. As for the study in general: PBMCs, B-cell-depleted T cells, or T cells were the source of the cDNA or gDNA that made up the material.

CDR1 and CDR2 from the germline V gene are SGHTA and FQGTGA. Trimming left V 2 bases short and J 5 bases short, with 10 bases between. The CDR3 spans 14 residues. Repertoires were generated with immunoSEQ multiplex PCR, while TCRdb's copy carries only in-frame clones and drops some. In the table there are fewer than 700,000 clones, about 89% of which are singletons. This rearrangement joins TRBV7-3 to TRBJ1-3; D perhaps matches TRBD1 (6 bases). Sequenced: peripheral blood. This TCR was sampled from a woman aged 45 to 65 with COVID-19, enrolled during active disease. The chain's CDR3 is CASSLPGERNTIYF. Written as DNA, the CDR3 is TGTGCCAGCAGCTTACCAGGGGAAAGAAACACCATATATTTT.